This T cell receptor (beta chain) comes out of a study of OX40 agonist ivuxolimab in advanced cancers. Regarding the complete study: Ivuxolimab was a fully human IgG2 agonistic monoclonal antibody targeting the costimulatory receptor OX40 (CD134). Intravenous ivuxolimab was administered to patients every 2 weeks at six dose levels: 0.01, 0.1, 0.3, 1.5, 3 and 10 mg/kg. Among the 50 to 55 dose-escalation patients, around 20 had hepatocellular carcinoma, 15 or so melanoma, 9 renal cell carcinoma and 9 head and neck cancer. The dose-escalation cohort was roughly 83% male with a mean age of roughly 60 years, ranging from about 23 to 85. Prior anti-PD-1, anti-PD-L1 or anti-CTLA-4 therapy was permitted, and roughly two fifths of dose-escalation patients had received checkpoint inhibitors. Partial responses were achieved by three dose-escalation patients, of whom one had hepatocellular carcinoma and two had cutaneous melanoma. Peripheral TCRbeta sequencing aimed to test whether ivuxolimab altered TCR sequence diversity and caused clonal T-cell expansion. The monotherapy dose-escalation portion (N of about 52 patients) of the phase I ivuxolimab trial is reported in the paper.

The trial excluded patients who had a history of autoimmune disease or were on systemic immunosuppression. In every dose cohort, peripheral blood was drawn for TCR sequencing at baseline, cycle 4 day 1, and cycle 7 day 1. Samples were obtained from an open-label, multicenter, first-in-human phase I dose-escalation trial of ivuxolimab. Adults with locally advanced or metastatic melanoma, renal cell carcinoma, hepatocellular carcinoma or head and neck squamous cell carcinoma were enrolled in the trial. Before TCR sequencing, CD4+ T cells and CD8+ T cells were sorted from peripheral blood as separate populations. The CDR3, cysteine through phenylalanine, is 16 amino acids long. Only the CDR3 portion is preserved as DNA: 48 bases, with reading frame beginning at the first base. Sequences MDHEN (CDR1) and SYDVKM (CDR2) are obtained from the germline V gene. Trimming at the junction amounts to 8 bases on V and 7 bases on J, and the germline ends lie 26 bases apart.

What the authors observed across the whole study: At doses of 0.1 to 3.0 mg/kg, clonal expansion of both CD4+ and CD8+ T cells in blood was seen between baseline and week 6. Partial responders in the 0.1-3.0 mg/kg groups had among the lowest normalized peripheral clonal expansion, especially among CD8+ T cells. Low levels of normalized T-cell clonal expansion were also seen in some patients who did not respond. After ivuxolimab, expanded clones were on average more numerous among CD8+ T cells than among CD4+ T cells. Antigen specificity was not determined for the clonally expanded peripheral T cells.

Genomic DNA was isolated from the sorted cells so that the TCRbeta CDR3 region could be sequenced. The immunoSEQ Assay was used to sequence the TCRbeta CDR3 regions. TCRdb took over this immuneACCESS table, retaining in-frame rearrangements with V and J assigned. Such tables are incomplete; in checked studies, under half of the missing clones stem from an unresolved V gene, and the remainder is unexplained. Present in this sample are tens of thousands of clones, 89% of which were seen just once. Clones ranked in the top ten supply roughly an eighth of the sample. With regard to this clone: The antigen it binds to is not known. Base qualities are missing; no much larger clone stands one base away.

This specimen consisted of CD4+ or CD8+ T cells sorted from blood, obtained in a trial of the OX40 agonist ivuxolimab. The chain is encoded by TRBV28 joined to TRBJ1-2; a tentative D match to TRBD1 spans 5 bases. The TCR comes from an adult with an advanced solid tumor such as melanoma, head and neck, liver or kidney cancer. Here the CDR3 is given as CASSLLTGGGLGGYTF. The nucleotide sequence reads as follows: TGTGCCAGCTCTCTCCTCACGGGGGGAGGTTTGGGTGGCTACACCTTC.